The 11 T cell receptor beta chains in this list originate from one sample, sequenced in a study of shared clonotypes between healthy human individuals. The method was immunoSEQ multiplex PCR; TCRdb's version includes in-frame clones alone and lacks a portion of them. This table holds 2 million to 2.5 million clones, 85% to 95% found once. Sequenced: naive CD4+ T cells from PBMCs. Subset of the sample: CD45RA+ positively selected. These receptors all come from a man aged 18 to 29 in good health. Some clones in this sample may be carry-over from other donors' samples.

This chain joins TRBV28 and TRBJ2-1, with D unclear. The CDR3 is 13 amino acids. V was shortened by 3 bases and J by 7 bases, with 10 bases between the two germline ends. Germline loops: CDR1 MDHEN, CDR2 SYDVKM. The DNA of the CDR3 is TGTGCCAGCAGTTTTCGCATACTTAATGAGCAGTTCTTC. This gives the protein CASSFRILNEQFF.

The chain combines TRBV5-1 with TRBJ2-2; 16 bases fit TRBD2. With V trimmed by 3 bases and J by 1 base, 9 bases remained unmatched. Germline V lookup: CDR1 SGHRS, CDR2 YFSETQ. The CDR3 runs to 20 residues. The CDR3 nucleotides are TGCGCCAGCAGCTACCGACCTGGGACTAGCGGGAGGGTGAACACCGGGGAGCTGTTTTTT. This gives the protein CASSYRPGTSGRVNTGELFF.

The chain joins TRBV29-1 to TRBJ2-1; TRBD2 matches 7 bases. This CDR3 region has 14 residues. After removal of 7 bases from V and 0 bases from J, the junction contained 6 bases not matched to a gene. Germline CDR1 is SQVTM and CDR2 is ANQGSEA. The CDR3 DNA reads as TGCAGCGGCAGGACTAGACTCTCCTACAATGAGCAGTTCTTC. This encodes CSGRTRLSYNEQFF.

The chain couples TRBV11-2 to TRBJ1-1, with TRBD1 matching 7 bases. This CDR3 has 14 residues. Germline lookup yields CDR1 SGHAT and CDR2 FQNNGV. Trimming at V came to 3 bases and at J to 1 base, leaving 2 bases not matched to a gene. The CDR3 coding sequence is TGTGCCAGCAGCTTGGGACAGAGGAACACTGAAGCTTTCTTT. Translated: CASSLGQRNTEAFF. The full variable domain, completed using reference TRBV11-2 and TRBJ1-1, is EAGVAQSPRYKIIEKRQSVAFWCNPISGHATLYWYQQILGQGPKLLIQFQNNGVVDDSQLPKDRFSAERLKGVDSTLKIQPAKLEDSAVYLCASSLGQRNTEAFFGQGTRLTVV.

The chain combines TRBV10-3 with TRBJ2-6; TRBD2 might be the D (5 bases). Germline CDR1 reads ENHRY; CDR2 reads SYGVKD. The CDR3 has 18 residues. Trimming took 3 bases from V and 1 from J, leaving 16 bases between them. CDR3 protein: CAISEIWIGGSGANVLTF. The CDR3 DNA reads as TGTGCCATCAGTGAAATTTGGATCGGCGGGTCTGGGGCCAACGTCCTGACTTTC.

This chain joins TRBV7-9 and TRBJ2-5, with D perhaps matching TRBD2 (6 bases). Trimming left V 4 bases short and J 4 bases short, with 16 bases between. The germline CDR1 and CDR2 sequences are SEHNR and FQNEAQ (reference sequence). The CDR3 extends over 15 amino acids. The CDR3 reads CASSSPIRERETQYF. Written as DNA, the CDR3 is TGTGCCAGCAGCTCCCCAATACGGGAGAGAGAGACCCAGTACTTC.

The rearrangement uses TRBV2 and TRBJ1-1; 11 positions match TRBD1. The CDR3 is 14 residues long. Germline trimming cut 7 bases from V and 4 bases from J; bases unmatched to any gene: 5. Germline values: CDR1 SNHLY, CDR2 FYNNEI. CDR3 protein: CASIWTGGLTEAFF. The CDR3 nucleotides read TGTGCCAGCATTTGGACAGGGGGCCTCACTGAAGCTTTCTTT.

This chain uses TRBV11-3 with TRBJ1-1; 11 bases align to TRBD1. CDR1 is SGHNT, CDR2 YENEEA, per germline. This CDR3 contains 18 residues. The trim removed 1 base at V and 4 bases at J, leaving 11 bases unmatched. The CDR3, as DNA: TGTGCCAGCAGCTTAGGAGGGACAGGGGGTAGGGACGGCACTGAAGCTTTCTTT. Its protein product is CASSLGGTGGRDGTEAFF.

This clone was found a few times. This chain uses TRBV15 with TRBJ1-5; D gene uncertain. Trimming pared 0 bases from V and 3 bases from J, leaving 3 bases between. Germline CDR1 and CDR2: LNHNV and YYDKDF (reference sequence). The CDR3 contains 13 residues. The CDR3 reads CATSRDFNQPQHF. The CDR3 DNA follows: TGTGCCACCAGCAGAGATTTCAATCAGCCCCAGCATTTT.

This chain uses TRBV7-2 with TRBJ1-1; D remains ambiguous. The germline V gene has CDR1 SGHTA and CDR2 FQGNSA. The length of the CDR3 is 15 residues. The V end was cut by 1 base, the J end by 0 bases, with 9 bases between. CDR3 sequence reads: CASSLGHTLNTEAFF. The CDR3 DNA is TGTGCCAGCAGCTTAGGTCACACCCTGAACACTGAAGCTTTCTTT.

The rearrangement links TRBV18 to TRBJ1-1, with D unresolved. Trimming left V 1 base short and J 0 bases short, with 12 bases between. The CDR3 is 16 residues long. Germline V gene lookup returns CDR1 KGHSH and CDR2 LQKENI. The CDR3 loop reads CASSPRVEIMNTEAFF. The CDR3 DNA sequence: TGTGCCAGCTCACCACGGGTAGAGATTATGAACACTGAAGCTTTCTTT.